What follows describes a single T cell receptor beta chain. Its cognate antigen has yet to be identified. Per-nucleotide qualities are absent, and no much larger clonotype sits a single base away. This entry belongs to a study of blood T cell repertoires in COVID-19 (TCRdb year 2020). At the level of the whole study: The collaborator samples originated in the United States, Italy and Spain and spanned the acute and convalescent phases of COVID-19. The repertoires were released in a freely available public database meant as a resource for research on the immune response to SARS-CoV-2. HLA class I and class II types, where available, came from metadata supplied by the sample provider rather than from assay-based typing. Deeply sampled blood TCRbeta repertoires from subjects exposed to, actively infected with, or recovered from COVID-19 were included in the dataset. The sample metadata nearly always contained a de-identified subject ID, COVID-19 status, age in years and sex. The material from the prospective study consisted of cDNA or gDNA derived from T cells, B-cell-depleted T cells, or PBMCs. Samples came from the ongoing ImmuneRACE study (first 160 participants) plus 1,254 subjects from 6 global collaborators. Paper-wide results and their limitations: The amount of clinical and demographic metadata varied by source and participant and was provided uncurated.

CDR1 and CDR2 are drawn from the germline V gene (reference sequence): LNHDA, SQIVND. From the cysteine through the phenylalanine, the CDR3 covers 17 amino acids. The retained sequence is limited to the CDR3, 51 bases, with the frame set at the first base. Unmatched junction bases come to 5, with V trimmed by 3 bases and J by 4 bases. Whole blood was collected in K2EDTA tubes by collaborating institutions according to the institutions' own protocols. For TCRbeta analysis, collaborators shipped samples in one of three forms: frozen whole blood, isolated PBMCs, or DNA extracted from either of those sample types. The immunoSEQ Assay, a bias-controlled multiplex PCR, was used to amplify TCRbeta CDR3 regions from genomic DNA. The paper's processing steps were these. Within the assay, amplification of reference gene primers was used to estimate how many nucleated cells each sample contained. To quantify the absolute abundance of each unique TCRbeta CDR3 rearrangement, sequence reads were collapsed and filtered. For each sample, productive Simpson clonality was calculated as the square root of Simpson's diversity index over productive rearrangements. TCRdb took this table from immuneACCESS and kept in-frame rearrangements with V and J called. Such tables lack part of the clones; where checked against another copy, unresolved V genes explain under half of the gap, and the rest is unexplained. From that table come the V and J calls and clone size; the DNA was used to work out D and trimming. The sample data list more than 140,000 clones, and approximately 86% of these were observed just once. The ten biggest clones cover approximately 8.3% of the sample.

The source is a woman aged 60-70 years with acute or convalescent COVID-19. Sequenced material: peripheral blood. Here the chain combines TRBV19 and TRBJ2-1; TRBD2 lines up with 14 middle nucleotides. The nucleotides read TGTGCCAGTAGTATCAGGACTAGCGGGGGGCCTTACAATGAGCAGTTCTTC. This encodes CASSIRTSGGPYNEQFF.